Sequencing of this T cell receptor (beta chain) was carried out in a study of blood T cell repertoires in COVID-19. About the research overall: Material from acute and convalescent COVID-19 was sourced from the United States, Italy and Spain. T cells, B-cell-depleted T cells, or PBMCs supplied cDNA or gDNA.

The assay was immunoSEQ multiplex PCR, and TCRdb's table has in-frame clones only and misses some. The sample includes about 33,000 clones, about 79% of them seen just once. CDR3 length: 11 residues. V lost 6 bases to trimming and J lost 13 bases, with 16 bases between them. Germline V gives CDR1 DFQATT, CDR2 SNEGSKA (reference sequence). The chain is built from TRBV20-1 and TRBJ2-1; D remains ambiguous. The sequencing sample was made of peripheral blood. The sequence was collected from a human donor in a cohort sampled during active COVID-19. Written as DNA, the CDR3 is TGCAGTGCCGTCAACTCGGCAGGCCAGTTCTTC. Its translation is CSAVNSAGQFF.